The clone carrying this T cell receptor beta chain was seen a few times. What it binds is unknown. A single record per CDR3 protein comes from TCRdb applying MiXCR to the 5' RACE reads. The sample has approximately 510,000 distinct CDR3 sequences, just over 20% seen once. The sample originates from a study of T cells after yellow fever vaccination. Study-level findings and limits: Peaking faster, on day 5 versus 15, the secondary response was nonetheless weaker.

V lost 8 bases and J lost 1, with 9 bases in between. The germline V gene has CDR1 SQVTM and CDR2 ANQGSEA. The CDR3 contains 12 residues. This receptor was identified in a man aged 18 to 29 who received the YFV17D yellow fever vaccine. Sequenced material: PBMCs, taken roughly 20 days after the first yellow fever vaccination. V and J are TRBV29-1 and TRBJ2-1; D is perhaps TRBD2 (5 bases). This CDR3 reads CSLQRSYNEQFF. In DNA, the CDR3 is TGCAGCCTACAGCGGTCCTACAATGAGCAGTTCTTC.